The 20 T cell receptor beta chains below come from one sample, sequenced in a study of blood T cell repertoires in COVID-19. Sequencing was performed with immunoSEQ multiplex PCR; in TCRdb, only in-frame clones are kept and a portion is missing. The sample lists 300,000 to 450,000 clones; around 85% were seen once. Input material: peripheral blood. These receptors were taken from a woman aged 18-29 years with acute or convalescent COVID-19.

The V and J genes are TRBV28 and TRBJ2-1; D perhaps matches TRBD1 (6 bases). The germline V gene encodes CDR1 MDHEN and CDR2 SYDVKM. V was clipped by 5 bases and J by 6 bases, with 17 bases between them. The CDR3 spans 15 residues. The CDR3 spells CASSLLPGQINEQFF. The CDR3 nucleotides are TGTGCCAGCAGTCTCCTCCCAGGACAGATCAATGAGCAGTTCTTC.

V and J are TRBV4-1 and TRBJ2-1; 7 bases map to TRBD2. Germline trimming cut 4 bases from V and 9 bases from J; bases unmatched to any gene: 0. The CDR3 extends over 11 amino acids. In germline, CDR1 is MGHRA, CDR2 YSYEKL. CDR3 in DNA: TGCGCCAGCAGCCTAGCGGGTGAGCAGTTCTTC. This encodes CASSLAGEQFF.

This chain uses TRBV4-1 with TRBJ1-1; TRBD1 might be the D (6 bases). Germline V gene lookup returns CDR1 MGHRA and CDR2 YSYEKL. The CDR3 length is 17 residues. Trimming removed 1 base from V and 0 bases from J, with 15 bases in between. CDR3 nucleotides: TGCGCCAGCAGCCAAGGCCCGACAGGAATCATGAACACTGAAGCTTTCTTT. This gives the protein CASSQGPTGIMNTEAFF.

This clone came up a few times. This chain links TRBV27 with TRBJ1-6; maybe TRBD1 (6 bases). The V end lost 4 bases, the J end lost 11 bases, and 15 bases lay between the germline ends. The CDR3 has 14 residues. Germline loops: CDR1 MNHEY, CDR2 SMNVEV (reference sequence). The DNA for the CDR3 is TGTGCCAGCAGTTCTGTCAGGGGACGGGCACCCCTCCACTTT. Its translation is CASSSVRGRAPLHF.

The chain links TRBV9 to TRBJ2-5; D might be TRBD1 (6 bases). This CDR3 comprises 13 residues. CDR1 is SGDLS, CDR2 YYNGEE, per germline. Trimming took 4 bases from V and 5 from J, leaving 12 bases between them. The CDR3 region has the DNA TGTGCCAGCAGCCCTCCGAGGGGGGAGACCCAGTACTTC. Translated: CASSPPRGETQYF.

The chain is built from TRBV21-1 and TRBJ1-5; TRBD1 is taken as the D call from the table, unchecked against the DNA. TRBV21-1 is described as a pseudogene. This CDR3 comprises 17 residues. The CDR3 DNA reads as TGTGCCAGCCTCCCCAAAGGGACAAATTATAGCAATCAGCCCCAGCATTTT. This translates into CASLPKGTNYSNQPQHF.

The chain links TRBV28 to TRBJ2-7; D is possibly TRBD1 (5 bases). This CDR3 is built from 16 residues. V was cut by 4 bases and J by 0 bases, with 16 bases left in between. Germline V gene sequence: CDR1 MDHEN, CDR2 SYDVKM. CDR3 sequence reads: CASSWVWAGHSYEQYF. In DNA form, the CDR3 reads TGTGCCAGCAGTTGGGTCTGGGCAGGGCACTCCTACGAGCAGTACTTC.

With respect to this clone: This same CDR3 is encoded by further DNA sequences in the sample. V is TRBV5-1 and J is TRBJ2-2, with no clear D. V was shortened by 0 bases and J by 2 bases, with 5 bases between the two germline ends. The germline V gene encodes CDR1 SGHRS and CDR2 YFSETQ. The CDR3 totals 14 residues. CDR3 residues: CASSLESNTGELFF. CDR3 bases: TGCGCCAGCAGCTTGGAATCTAACACCGGGGAGCTGTTTTTT. Together with reference TRBV5-1 and TRBJ2-2, the CDR3 gives the full variable domain: KAGVTQTPRYLIKTRGQQVTLSCSPISGHRSVSWYQQTPGQGLQFLFEYFSETQRNKGNFPGRFSGRQFSNSRSEMNVSTLELGDSALYLCASSLESNTGELFFGEGSRLTVL.

Remarks on this clone: The same CDR3 can be traced to other DNA sequences in this sample. This chain joins TRBV28 and TRBJ1-2; D unresolved. The germline V and J ends were trimmed by 2 bases and 8 bases, with 9 bases remaining between them. The CDR3 consists of 12 residues. Germline CDR1 and CDR2: MDHEN and SYDVKM. Here the CDR3 DNA reads TGTGCCAGCAGTTTAGAGGGCTACGGCTACACCTTC. Protein product: CASSLEGYGYTF.

V is TRBV19 and J is TRBJ1-2; TRBD1 matches 9 bases. Germline lookup yields CDR1 LNHDA and CDR2 SQIVND (reference sequence). Trimming cost V 5 bases and J 4 bases; bases outside gene matches: 5. The length of the CDR3 is 14 residues. This CDR3 reads CASSPGTGFYGYTF. As DNA, the CDR3 is TGTGCCAGTAGTCCCGGGACAGGGTTCTATGGCTACACCTTC.

As regards this clone: Different DNA sequences within this sample yield the same CDR3. The chain is built from TRBV11-2 and TRBJ2-7, with TRBD2 identical over 7 bases. The junction had 5 bases not matched to a gene; V was cut back by 1 base and J by 2 bases. The CDR3 has 15 residues. The germline V gene has CDR1 SGHAT and CDR2 FQNNGV. The CDR3, as DNA: TGTGCCAGCAGCTTAGGCAGGGAGGGGACCTACGAGCAGTACTTC. It encodes CASSLGREGTYEQYF.

The chain carries TRBV18 and TRBJ2-5, with a possible D match to TRBD2 (5 bases). Germline loops: CDR1 KGHSH, CDR2 LQKENI. This CDR3 spans 18 amino acids. With 3 bases removed from V and 2 bases from J, the gap between germline ends came to 22 bases. This CDR3 reads CASSPGVVGPGVQETQYF. For the CDR3, the DNA is TGTGCCAGCTCACCCGGGGTTGTTGGCCCTGGGGTACAAGAGACCCAGTACTTC.

The chain has TRBV19 and TRBJ1-4, with 8 bases fitting TRBD1. The CDR3 extends over 13 amino acids. The germline V gene encodes CDR1 LNHDA and CDR2 SQIVND (reference sequence). J lost 8 bases, V lost 9 bases, and 8 bases had no gene match. CDR3 DNA sequence: TGTGCCAGCGAACAGGGGGGGGGCGAAAAACTGTTTTTT. This codes for CASEQGGGEKLFF.

The J gene is TRBJ1-4, the V gene TRBV2; possibly TRBD1 for D (5 bases). The CDR3 sequence is 13 residues long. Germline assignment: CDR1 SNHLY and CDR2 FYNNEI. V lost 8 bases and J lost 3, with 10 bases in between. The CDR3 sequence is CASLSGANEKLFF. Written as DNA, the CDR3 is TGTGCCAGCTTATCGGGGGCTAATGAAAAACTGTTTTTT.

This clone was counted once. The chain uses TRBV30 and TRBJ1-5; a possible D gene is TRBD1 (5 bases). Germline V gives CDR1 GTSNPN, CDR2 SVGIG (reference sequence). V lost 2 bases, J lost 5 bases, and 10 bases lay in between. The CDR3 loop spans 13 amino acids. The CDR3 reads CAWSLGGDQPQHF. The CDR3 bases are TGTGCCTGGAGTCTGGGGGGAGATCAGCCCCAGCATTTT.

The genes are TRBV4-2 and TRBJ2-5; TRBD2 matches 11 bases. J lost 2 bases, V lost 0 bases, and 2 bases had no gene match. This CDR3 has 16 residues. In germline, CDR1 is LGHNA, CDR2 YNFKEQ. In DNA, the CDR3 is TGTGCCAGCAGCCAAGAACTAGCGGGAGTACAAGAGACCCAGTACTTC. Protein product: CASSQELAGVQETQYF.

The J gene is TRBJ2-7, the V gene TRBV19, with 11 positions matching TRBD1. The length of the CDR3 is 15 residues. Germline CDR1 is LNHDA and CDR2 is SQIVND (reference sequence). The ends lost 1 base at V and 4 bases at J; junction bases unmatched: 3. This CDR3 is CASSIGTGGGYEQYF. CDR3 coding DNA: TGTGCCAGTAGTATAGGGACAGGGGGCGGTTACGAGCAGTACTTC.

V gene TRBV27 combines with J gene TRBJ2-3; the match to TRBD2 covers 13 bases. Germline lookup yields CDR1 MNHEY and CDR2 SMNVEV (reference sequence). Losses at the gene ends were 5 bases for V and 0 bases for J; bases not matched to a gene: 5. The CDR3 loop spans 17 amino acids. The CDR3: CASSPWTSGGSTDTQYF. The CDR3 nucleotides are TGTGCCAGCAGTCCATGGACTAGCGGGGGAAGCACAGATACGCAGTATTTT.

This clone was observed a single time. The V gene is TRBV27, the J gene TRBJ2-7; D unclear. CDR3 size: 14 residues. Trimming pared 3 bases from V and 0 bases from J, leaving 9 bases between. Germline CDR1 reads MNHEY; CDR2 reads SMNVEV (reference sequence). DNA of the CDR3: TGTGCCAGCAGTTTCGAAGCAAGCTCCTACGAGCAGTACTTC. Residues: CASSFEASSYEQYF.

The V call is TRBV28, the J call TRBJ2-5, with 7 bases identical to TRBD1. J was trimmed by 3 bases and V by 6 bases; bases with no gene match: 1. Germline CDR1 MDHEN, CDR2 SYDVKM. The CDR3 contains 12 residues. CDR3 bases: TGTGCCAGCAGGGGGACAGAAGAGACCCAGTACTTC. Translation gives CASRGTEETQYF.